The rows below give T cell receptor beta chains drawn from one sample of a study of Graves' ophthalmopathy and Graves' hyperthyroidism. Each CDR3 protein gets one entry after TCRdb re-called the multiplex PCR reads with MiXCR. The sample carries about 740,000 distinct CDR3 sequences, roughly 40% recorded once. The material sequenced was peripheral blood. The receptor source for this set is an adult man with Graves' ophthalmopathy. The CDR3 runs from the conserved cysteine through the conserved F or W. D genes are given only for firm matches. Clone size appears in some rows only: once, few, many, or a class for an expanded clone.

v_call	clone_size	d_call	cdr3_length	j_call	cdr3_aa	cdr3_nt
TRBV11-2	.	.	15	TRBJ1-2	CASSLLREALYGYTF	TGTGCCAGCAGCTTATTGCGGGAAGCCCTCTATGGCTACACCTTC
TRBV9	many	.	14	TRBJ1-5	CASSANVGNQPQHF	TGTGCCAGCAGCGCGAATGTCGGCAATCAGCCCCAGCATTTT
TRBV7-9	.	.	14	TRBJ2-3	CASSLEGGADTQYF	TGCGCCAGCAGCCTTGAGGGGGGGGCAGATACGCAGTATTTT
TRBV7-9	.	.	13	TRBJ2-7	CASRGEASYEQYF	TGTGCCAGCAGGGGGGAGGCTTCATACGAGCAGTACTTC
TRBV7-6	.	.	17	TRBJ1-6	CASSQDLGAPLDSPLHF	TGTGCCAGCAGCCAAGATTTGGGAGCTCCCTTAGATTCACCCCTCCACTTT
TRBV2	.	.	15	TRBJ1-1	CASSGPMRAMSEAFF	TGTGCCAGCAGTGGGCCCATGAGGGCAATGAGTGAAGCTTTCTTT
TRBV7-9	.	.	13	TRBJ2-2	CASRPEGGGQLFF	TGTGCCAGCAGACCCGAGGGAGGCGGGCAGCTGTTTTTT
TRBV19	many	.	13	TRBJ2-5	CASSIGSQETQYF	TGTGCCAGTAGTATCGGCTCCCAAGAGACCCAGTACTTC
TRBV19	many	.	13	TRBJ1-2	CASSSGTSGGYTF	TGTGCCAGTAGTAGCGGGACGTCGGGTGGCTACACCTTC
TRBV7-9	.	.	17	TRBJ1-3	CASTSRGWGKGGNTIYF	TGTGCCAGCACCTCACGGGGCTGGGGAAAGGGTGGAAACACCATATATTTT
TRBV6-6	few	.	15	TRBJ1-2	CASSRQAGGSYGYTF	TGTGCCAGCAGTAGACAGGCCGGGGGGTCGTATGGCTACACCTTC